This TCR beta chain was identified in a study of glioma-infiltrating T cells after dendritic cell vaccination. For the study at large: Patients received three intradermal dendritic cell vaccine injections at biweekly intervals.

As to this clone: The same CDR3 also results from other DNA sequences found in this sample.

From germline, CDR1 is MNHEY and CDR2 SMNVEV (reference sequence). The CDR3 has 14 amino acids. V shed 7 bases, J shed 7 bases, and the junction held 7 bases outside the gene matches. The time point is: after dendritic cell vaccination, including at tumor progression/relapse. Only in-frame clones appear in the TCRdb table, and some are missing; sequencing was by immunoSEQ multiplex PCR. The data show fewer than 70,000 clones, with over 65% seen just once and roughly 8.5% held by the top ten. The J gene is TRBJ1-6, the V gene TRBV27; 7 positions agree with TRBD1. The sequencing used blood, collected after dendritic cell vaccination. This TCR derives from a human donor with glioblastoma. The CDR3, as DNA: TGTGCCAGCAAGGGGGCAGGATTCAATTCACCCCTCCACTTT. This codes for CASKGAGFNSPLHF.